The rows below give T cell receptor beta chains drawn from one sample of a study of tumor-infiltrating lymphocytes in primary liver carcinoma. A single record per CDR3 protein comes from TCRdb applying MiXCR to the multiplex PCR reads. Of 300,000 to 400,000 distinct CDR3 sequences in the sample, 65% are singletons; the top ten hold roughly 6%. Sequencing was performed on peripheral blood. The origin of the receptors is a man aged 35-49 years with primary liver carcinoma and hepatitis B virus infection. Each CDR3 is given with its conserved first and last residue. Fields, in order: clone size, D gene, J gene, V gene, CDR3 protein, CDR3 DNA. The D gene is left open where the match is weak. Clone size is not always given. Where it is, it says once, few, many or a class for expanded clones.

>.|.|TRBJ2-1|TRBV14
CASSQDIAAHNEQFF
TGTGCCAGCAGCCAAGATATAGCCGCCCACAATGAGCAGTTCTTC
>few|.|TRBJ2-1|TRBV5-4
CASSLYGYNEQFF
TGTGCCAGCAGCCTGTATGGGTACAATGAGCAGTTCTTC
>once|TRBD1|TRBJ2-2|TRBV12-3/TRBV12-4
CASSPPRQGNTGELFF
TGTGCCAGCAGTCCCCCGAGACAGGGGAATACCGGGGAGCTGTTTTTT
>once|TRBD2|TRBJ2-1|TRBV28
CASSLRTSGHYNEQFF
TGTGCCAGCAGTCTCCGGACTAGCGGCCACTACAATGAGCAGTTCTTC
>.|.|TRBJ1-4|TRBV5-4
CASSLGQISTNEKLFF
TGTGCCAGCAGCCTCGGACAGATTTCAACTAATGAAAAACTGTTTTTT
>many|.|TRBJ1-2|TRBV6-6
CASSYSKFGYGYTF
TGTGCCAGCAGTTACTCGAAGTTTGGCTATGGCTACACCTTC
>once|.|TRBJ1-1|TRBV6-5
CASLLPRLVGTEAFF
TGTGCCAGCTTGTTACCTCGTCTCGTAGGCACTGAAGCTTTCTTT
>.|.|TRBJ1-1|TRBV11-2
CDSSLYGDTWNTEAFF
TGTGACAGCAGCCTATACGGGGACACTTGGAACACTGAAGCTTTCTTT
>.|TRBD1|TRBJ1-2|TRBV6-5
CASSSRQGGDGYTF
TGTGCCAGCAGTTCAAGACAGGGGGGGGATGGCTACACCTTC
>few|.|TRBJ2-7|TRBV4-1
CASSQASRVYEQYF
TGCGCCAGCAGCCAAGCTTCCAGGGTTTACGAGCAGTACTTC
>once|.|TRBJ2-7|TRBV5-1
CASSGRGTYEQYF
TGCGCCAGCAGTGGGCGGGGAACCTACGAGCAGTACTTC
>.|.|TRBJ2-7|TRBV6-5
CVSSKNNYEQYF
TGTGTCAGCAGTAAGAATAATTACGAGCAGTACTTC
>many|TRBD2|TRBJ2-1|TRBV6-1
CASTRAGDRGNEQFF
TGTGCCAGCACCCGGGCGGGGGATAGGGGCAATGAGCAGTTCTTC
>.|TRBD2|TRBJ2-7|TRBV11-2
CASSLSGSSYEQYF
TGTGCCAGCAGCTTGAGCGGGAGCTCTTACGAGCAGTACTTC
>.|TRBD1|TRBJ2-2|TRBV4-1
CANNDPDRGLAGELFF
TGCGCCAACAACGATCCGGACAGGGGGTTAGCCGGGGAGCTGTTTTTT
>once|TRBD1|TRBJ2-1|TRBV7-9
CASSLKGASEQFF
TGTGCCAGCAGCTTAAAGGGGGCGAGTGAGCAGTTCTTC
>.|TRBD1|TRBJ1-4|TRBV6-1
CASSDHLETGREKLFF
TGTGCCAGCAGTGATCACCTGGAGACAGGGAGAGAAAAACTGTTTTTT
>few|.|TRBJ2-3|TRBV30
CAWSVLDTQYF
TGTGCCTGGAGTGTACTTGATACGCAGTATTTT
>.|.|TRBJ2-3|TRBV6-5
CASSERQTRNTVAKYF
TGTGCCAGCAGTGAGAGACAGACACGCAATACAGTGGCGAAGTATTTT
>few|.|TRBJ2-6|TRBV5-6
CASSLGPGPGANVLTF
TGTGCCAGCAGCTTAGGCCCGGGGCCAGGGGCCAACGTCCTGACTTTC
>.|.|TRBJ2-5|TRBV11-2
CASSFLVTRQETQYF
TGTGCCAGCAGTTTCCTCGTGACTAGACAAGAGACCCAGTACTTC
>.|.|TRBJ2-5|TRBV11-2
CASSIRIVSGQEAQYF
TGTGCCAGCAGCATTAGGATTGTGTCAGGCCAAGAGGCCCAGTACTTC
>.|.|TRBJ2-1|TRBV11-2
CVSTPNGRVNDQFF
TGTGTCAGCACCCCTAACGGGAGAGTAAATGATCAGTTCTTC
>.|TRBD2|TRBJ2-1|TRBV4-1
CASSRGTSGGNEHFF
TGCGCCAGCAGTCGCGGGACTAGCGGGGGAAATGAACACTTCTTC
>.|.|TRBJ1-2|TRBV10-2
CASSESGWQGNSYGYTF
TGCGCCAGCAGTGAGTCGGGGTGGCAGGGGAATTCCTATGGCTACACCTTC
>.|.|TRBJ2-1|TRBV11-2
CASTPTRLSYNEQFF
TGTGCCAGCACCCCAACAAGGCTCTCCTACAATGAGCAGTTCTTC
>many|TRBD2|TRBJ2-5|TRBV13
CASSFKTTSGSGETQYF
TGTGCCAGCAGCTTTAAAACCACTAGCGGGAGCGGAGAGACCCAGTACTTC
>.|TRBD2|TRBJ2-3|TRBV6-5
CASSYPGTSDTDTQYF
TGTGCCAGCAGTTACCCCGGGACTAGCGACACCGATACGCAGTATTTT
>.|.|TRBJ2-3|TRBV6-1
CARRGGGSGSTDTQYF
TGTGCCCGCCGTGGAGGTGGTAGCGGAAGCACAGATACGCAGTATTTT
>.|TRBD2|TRBJ2-1|TRBV29-1
CSVDGLAGVGEQFF
TGCAGCGTTGACGGGTTAGCGGGAGTTGGTGAGCAGTTCTTC
>.|.|TRBJ2-3|TRBV30
CAWQSQESRRYF
TGTGCCTGGCAATCACAGGAGTCTAGGAGGTATTTT
>few|.|TRBJ2-6|TRBV5-1
CASSLTLSGANVLTF
TGCGCCAGCAGCTTGACCCTATCTGGGGCCAACGTCCTGACTTTC
>many|.|TRBJ2-2|TRBV6-2/TRBV6-3
CASNPGNTGELFF
TGTGCCAGCAACCCCGGGAACACCGGGGAGCTGTTTTTT
>many|TRBD2|TRBJ2-1|TRBV10-3
CAISGLAKSSYNEQFF
TGTGCCATCAGTGGACTAGCCAAGAGCTCCTACAATGAGCAGTTCTTC
>few|.|TRBJ2-2|TRBV5-4
CASSLQGNTGELFF
TGTGCCAGCAGCTTACAGGGGAACACCGGGGAGCTGTTTTTT
>.|.|TRBJ2-2|TRBV4-1
CANNDLDRGLTGKLFF
TGCGCCAACAACGATCTGGATAGGGGGTTAACCGGGAAACTGTTTTTT
>.|TRBD1|TRBJ1-1|TRBV4-1
CASSQATGVSSTEAFF
TGCGCCAGCAGCCAAGCGACAGGGGTATCATCCACTGAAGCTTTCTTT
>.|.|TRBJ2-3|TRBV6-2/TRBV6-3
CATCNRGLSTDMQYF
TGTGCCACCTGTAATCGAGGACTCAGCACAGATATGCAGTATTTT
>few|TRBD2|TRBJ2-7|TRBV29-1
CSVLTSQTYEQYF
TGCAGCGTGTTGACTAGCCAAACCTACGAGCAGTACTTC
>few|TRBD1|TRBJ1-2|TRBV12-3/TRBV12-4
CASSPRDRGWLNYGYTF
TGTGCCAGCAGTCCGAGGGACAGGGGATGGCTCAACTATGGCTACACCTTC